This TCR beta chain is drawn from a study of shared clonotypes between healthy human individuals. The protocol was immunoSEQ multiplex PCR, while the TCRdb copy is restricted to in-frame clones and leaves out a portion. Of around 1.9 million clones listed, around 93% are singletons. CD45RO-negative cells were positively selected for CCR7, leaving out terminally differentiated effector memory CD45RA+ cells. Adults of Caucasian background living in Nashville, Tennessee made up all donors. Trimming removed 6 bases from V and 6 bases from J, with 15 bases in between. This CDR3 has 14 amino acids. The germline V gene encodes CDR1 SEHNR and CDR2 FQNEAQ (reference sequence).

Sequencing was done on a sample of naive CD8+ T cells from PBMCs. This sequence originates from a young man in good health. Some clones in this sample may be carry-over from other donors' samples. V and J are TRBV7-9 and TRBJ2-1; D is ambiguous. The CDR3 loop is CASRSRPSGNEQFF. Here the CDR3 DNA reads TGTGCCAGCAGAAGCAGACCCTCTGGCAATGAGCAGTTCTTC.